The T cell receptor (beta chain) under discussion was sequenced for a study of T cell responses to AZD1222 COVID-19 vaccine. The CDR3 covers 17 residues. With 4 bases clipped from V and 7 bases from J, the junction kept 11 bases outside the gene matches. Per germline, CDR1 SEHNR and CDR2 FQNEAQ (reference sequence). Study-level findings and limits: The donor group comprised mostly white British people and more females; the analysis possibly underestimated clonal diversity. It was only after the peak T cell response that any repertoires were sampled. CD4 TCRs linked to vaccination spanned spike, dominating at 160-218 and 743-854.

Using immunoSEQ multiplex PCR, the repertoire was profiled, and TCRdb retains in-frame clones only, with some absent. The table includes 140,000 to 150,000 clones, 75% to 90% detected once. This clone was detected ten times or more. What it binds is unknown. The specimen comprised peripheral blood, sampled on day 0 of MenACWY control vaccination. The sequence derives from an adult in good health. The chain links TRBV7-9 to TRBJ2-2, with 11 bases aligning to TRBD2. Written as DNA, the CDR3 is TGTGCCAGCAGCTCGAAAAGACTAGCGGGGTTGGGCGGGGAGCTGTTTTTT. It specifies CASSSKRLAGLGGELFF.